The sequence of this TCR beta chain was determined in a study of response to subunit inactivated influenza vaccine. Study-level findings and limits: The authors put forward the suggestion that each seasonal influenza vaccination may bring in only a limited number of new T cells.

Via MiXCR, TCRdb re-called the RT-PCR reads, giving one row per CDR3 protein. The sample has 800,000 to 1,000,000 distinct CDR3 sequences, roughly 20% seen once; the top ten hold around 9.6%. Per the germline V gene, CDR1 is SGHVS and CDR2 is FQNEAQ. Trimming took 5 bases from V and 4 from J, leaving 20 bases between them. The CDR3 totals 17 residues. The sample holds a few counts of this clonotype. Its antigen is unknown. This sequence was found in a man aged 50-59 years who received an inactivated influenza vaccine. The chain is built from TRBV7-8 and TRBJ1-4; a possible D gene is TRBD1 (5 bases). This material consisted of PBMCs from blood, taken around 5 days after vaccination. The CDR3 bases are TGTGCCAGCAGCCCAGCCAAGGGGCGCGGGGGTAATGAAAAACTGTTTTTT. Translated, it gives CASSPAKGRGGNEKLFF.